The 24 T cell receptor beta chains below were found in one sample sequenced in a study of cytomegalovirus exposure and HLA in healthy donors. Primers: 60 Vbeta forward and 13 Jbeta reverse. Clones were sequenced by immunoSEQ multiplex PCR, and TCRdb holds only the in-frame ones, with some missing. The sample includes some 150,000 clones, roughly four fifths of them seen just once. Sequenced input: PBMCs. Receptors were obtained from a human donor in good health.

The CDR3 nucleotides are TGCGCCAGCAGTTCAGGGACACTTAATTCACCCCTCCACTTT. This translates into CASSSGTLNSPLHF. This rearrangement joins TRBV5-1 to TRBJ1-6; TRBD1 might be the D (6 bases). The germline V gene encodes CDR1 SGHRS and CDR2 YFSETQ. With 5 bases removed from V and 6 bases from J, the gap between germline ends came to 12 bases. The CDR3 is 14 residues long.

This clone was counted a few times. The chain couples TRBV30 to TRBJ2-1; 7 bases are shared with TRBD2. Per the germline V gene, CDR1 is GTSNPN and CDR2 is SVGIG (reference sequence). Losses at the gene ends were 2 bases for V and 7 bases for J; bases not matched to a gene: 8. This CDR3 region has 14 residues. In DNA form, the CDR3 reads TGTGCCTGGAGTACTGGCGGGAGAGGAAATGAGCAGTTCTTC. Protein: CAWSTGGRGNEQFF.

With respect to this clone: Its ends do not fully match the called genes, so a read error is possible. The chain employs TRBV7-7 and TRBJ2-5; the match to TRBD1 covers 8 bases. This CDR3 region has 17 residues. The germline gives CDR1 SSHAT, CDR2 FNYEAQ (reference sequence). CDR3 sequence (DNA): TGTGCTAGCAGCTTAACCATACAGACAGGGGCGCAACAGACCCAGTACTTC. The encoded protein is CASSLTIQTGAQQTQYF.

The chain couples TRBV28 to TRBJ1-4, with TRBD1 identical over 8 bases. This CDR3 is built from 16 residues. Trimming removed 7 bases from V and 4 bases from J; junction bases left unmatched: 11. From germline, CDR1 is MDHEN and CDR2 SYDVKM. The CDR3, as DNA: TGTGCCAGCAACTCCAGGGGGCGCAGTGGTAATGAAAAACTGTTTTTT. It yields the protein CASNSRGRSGNEKLFF.

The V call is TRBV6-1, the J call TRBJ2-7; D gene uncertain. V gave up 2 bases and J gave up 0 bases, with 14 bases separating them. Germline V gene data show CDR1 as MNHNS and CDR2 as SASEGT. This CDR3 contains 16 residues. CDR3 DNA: TGTGCCAGCAGTGAAATTCGGTTGTCCACCTCCTACGAGCAGTACTTC. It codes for CASSEIRLSTSYEQYF.

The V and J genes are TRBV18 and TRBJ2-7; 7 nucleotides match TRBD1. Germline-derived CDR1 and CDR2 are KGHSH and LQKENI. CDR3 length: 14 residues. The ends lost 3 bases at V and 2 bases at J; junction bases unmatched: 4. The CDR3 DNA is TGTGCCAGCTCACCGGGACAGCTAACCTACGAGCAGTACTTC. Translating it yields CASSPGQLTYEQYF.

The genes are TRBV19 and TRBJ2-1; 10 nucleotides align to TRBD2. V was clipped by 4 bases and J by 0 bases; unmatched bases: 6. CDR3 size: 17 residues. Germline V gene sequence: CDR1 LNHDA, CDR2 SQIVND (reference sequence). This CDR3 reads CASSTLTSGYSYNEQFF. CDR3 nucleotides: TGTGCCAGTAGTACACTGACTAGCGGGTACTCCTACAATGAGCAGTTCTTC.

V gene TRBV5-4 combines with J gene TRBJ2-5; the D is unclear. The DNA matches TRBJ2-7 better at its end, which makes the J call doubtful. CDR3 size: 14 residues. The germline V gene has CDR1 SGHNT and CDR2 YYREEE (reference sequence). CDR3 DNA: TGTGCCAGCAGCCCAGGTCAAGTAAGGTACGAGCAGTACTTC. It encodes CASSPGQVRYEQYF.

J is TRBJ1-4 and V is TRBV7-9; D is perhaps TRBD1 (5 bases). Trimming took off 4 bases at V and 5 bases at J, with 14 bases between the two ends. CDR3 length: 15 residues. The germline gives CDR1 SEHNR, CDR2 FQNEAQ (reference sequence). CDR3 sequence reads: CASSSPGRANEKLFF. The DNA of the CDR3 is TGTGCCAGCAGCTCACCGGGCAGGGCCAATGAAAAACTGTTTTTT.

This CDR3 reads CASSTRGNTIYF. The CDR3 DNA is TGTGCCAGTAGTACTAGAGGAAACACCATATATTTT. This rearrangement joins TRBV19 to TRBJ1-3; D is ambiguous. Germline CDR1 LNHDA, CDR2 SQIVND (reference sequence). The CDR3 covers 12 residues. V was clipped by 4 bases and J by 4 bases, with 5 bases between them.

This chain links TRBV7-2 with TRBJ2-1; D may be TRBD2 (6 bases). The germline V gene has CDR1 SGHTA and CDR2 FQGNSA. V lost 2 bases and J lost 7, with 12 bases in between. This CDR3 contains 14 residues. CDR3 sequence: CASSLRWDWNEQFF. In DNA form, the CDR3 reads TGTGCCAGCAGCTTACGATGGGACTGGAATGAGCAGTTCTTC.

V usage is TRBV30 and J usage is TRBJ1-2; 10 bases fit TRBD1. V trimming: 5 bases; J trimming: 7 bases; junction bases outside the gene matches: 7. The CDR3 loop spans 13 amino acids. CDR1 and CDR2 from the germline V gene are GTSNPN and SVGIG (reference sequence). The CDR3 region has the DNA TGTGCCTGGTCAACCGGGACAGGGGCTGGCTACACCTTC. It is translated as CAWSTGTGAGYTF.

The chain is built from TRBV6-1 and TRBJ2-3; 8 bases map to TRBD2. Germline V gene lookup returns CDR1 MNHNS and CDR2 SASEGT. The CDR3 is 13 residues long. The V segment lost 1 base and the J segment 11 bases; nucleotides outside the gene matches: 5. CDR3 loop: CASSEGTSREQYF. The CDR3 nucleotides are TGTGCCAGCAGTGAAGGGACTAGCAGGGAGCAGTATTTT.

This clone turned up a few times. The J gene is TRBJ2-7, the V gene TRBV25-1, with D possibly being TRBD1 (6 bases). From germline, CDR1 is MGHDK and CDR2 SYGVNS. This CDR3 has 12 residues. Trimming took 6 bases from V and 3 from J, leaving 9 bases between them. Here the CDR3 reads CASRQQGYEQYF. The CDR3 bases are TGTGCCAGCAGGCAACAGGGCTACGAGCAGTACTTC.

The DNA of the CDR3 is TGTGCCAGCAGCTTAAGACGGGAGGGTGAGCAGTTCTTC. This translates into CASSLRREGEQFF. The rearrangement links TRBV7-9 to TRBJ2-1; TRBD2 aligns across 8 bases. The V gene's germline CDR1 is SEHNR and CDR2 FQNEAQ (reference sequence). The CDR3 has 13 amino acids. The ends lost 2 bases at V and 9 bases at J; junction bases unmatched: 3.

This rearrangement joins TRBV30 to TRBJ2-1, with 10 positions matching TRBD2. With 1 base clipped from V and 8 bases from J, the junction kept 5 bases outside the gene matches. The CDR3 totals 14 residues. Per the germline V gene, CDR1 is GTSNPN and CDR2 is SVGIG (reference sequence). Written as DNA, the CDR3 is TGTGCCTGGAGTGCGGCTAGCGGGAGTTATGAGCAGTTCTTC. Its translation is CAWSAASGSYEQFF.

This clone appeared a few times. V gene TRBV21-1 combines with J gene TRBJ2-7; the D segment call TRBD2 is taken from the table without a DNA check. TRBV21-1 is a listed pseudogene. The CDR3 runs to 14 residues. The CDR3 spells CASSPKPARDEQYF. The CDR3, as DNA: TGTGCCAGCAGCCCTAAACCCGCCCGTGACGAGCAGTACTTC.

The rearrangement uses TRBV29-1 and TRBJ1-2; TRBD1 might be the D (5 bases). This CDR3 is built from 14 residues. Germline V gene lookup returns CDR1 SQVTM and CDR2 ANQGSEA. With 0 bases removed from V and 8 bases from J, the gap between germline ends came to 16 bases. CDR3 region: CSVEDLVQGGGYTF. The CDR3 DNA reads TGCAGCGTTGAAGATTTGGTGCAGGGCGGAGGCTACACCTTC.

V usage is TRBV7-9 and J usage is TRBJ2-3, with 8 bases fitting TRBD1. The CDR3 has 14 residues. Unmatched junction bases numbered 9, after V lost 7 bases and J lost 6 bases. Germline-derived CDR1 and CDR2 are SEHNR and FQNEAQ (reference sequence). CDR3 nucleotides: TGTGCCAGCACGAACAGGGGGGTCACCGATACGCAGTATTTT. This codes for CASTNRGVTDTQYF.

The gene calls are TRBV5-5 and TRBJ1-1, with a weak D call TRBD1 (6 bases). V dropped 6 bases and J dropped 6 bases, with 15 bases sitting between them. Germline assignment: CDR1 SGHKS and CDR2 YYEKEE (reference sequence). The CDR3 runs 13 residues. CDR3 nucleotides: TGTGCCAGCACCCAGGACAGCACTCCTGAAGCTTTCTTT. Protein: CASTQDSTPEAFF.

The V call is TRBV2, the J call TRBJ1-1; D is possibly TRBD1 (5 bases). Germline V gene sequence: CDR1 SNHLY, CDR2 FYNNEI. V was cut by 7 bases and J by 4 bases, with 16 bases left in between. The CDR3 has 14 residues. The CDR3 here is CASMGRRGGTEAFF. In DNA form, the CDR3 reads TGTGCCAGCATGGGGCGGCGGGGAGGCACTGAAGCTTTCTTT.

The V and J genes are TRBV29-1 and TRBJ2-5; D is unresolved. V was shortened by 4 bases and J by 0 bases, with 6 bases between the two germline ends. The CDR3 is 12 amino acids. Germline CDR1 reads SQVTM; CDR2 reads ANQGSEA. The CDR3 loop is CSVGDNQETQYF. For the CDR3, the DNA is TGCAGCGTTGGAGACAACCAAGAGACCCAGTACTTC.

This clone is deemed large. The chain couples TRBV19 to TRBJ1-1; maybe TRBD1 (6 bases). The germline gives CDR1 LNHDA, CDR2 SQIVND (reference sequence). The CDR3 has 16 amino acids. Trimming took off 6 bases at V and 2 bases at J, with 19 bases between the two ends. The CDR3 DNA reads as TGTGCCAGTAGAGGAGCAGTTCAGGGGATCAACACTGAAGCTTTCTTT. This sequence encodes CASRGAVQGINTEAFF.

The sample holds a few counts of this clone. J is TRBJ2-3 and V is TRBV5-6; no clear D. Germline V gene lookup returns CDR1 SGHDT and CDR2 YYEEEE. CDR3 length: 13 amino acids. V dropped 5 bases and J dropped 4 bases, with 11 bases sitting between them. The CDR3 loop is CASSRTISDTQYF. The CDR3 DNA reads TGTGCCAGCAGTCGTACTATTTCAGATACGCAGTATTTT.